The source of this T cell receptor beta chain is a study of cytomegalovirus exposure and HLA in healthy donors. Study as a whole: The approximately 110 validation repertoires, a later analysis reported, used the same platform as the approximately 730 repertoires from the first cohort.

Germline lookup yields CDR1 SGDLS and CDR2 YYNGEE. CDR3 length equals 14 residues. V dropped 1 base and J dropped 1 base, with 5 bases sitting between them. Using immunoSEQ multiplex PCR, the repertoire was profiled, and TCRdb retains in-frame clones only, with some absent. The data contain approximately 54,000 clones, approximately 90% of them singletons. Sequencing input: PBMCs. The sequence came from a woman between 18 and 29 years old in good health and CMV-seropositive. J is TRBJ2-2 and V is TRBV9; no clear D. CDR3 protein: CASSVRQNTGELFF. The CDR3, as DNA: TGTGCCAGCAGCGTAAGACAGAACACCGGGGAGCTGTTTTTT.